The sequence of this T cell receptor (beta chain) was determined in a study of PD-1 blockade in mismatch repair-deficient tumors. Turning to the study itself: All were previously treated, progressing patients with some twelve mismatch repair-deficient cancer types.

The data were produced by immunoSEQ multiplex PCR, yet TCRdb's version contains in-frame clones alone and is incomplete. Here the sample spans fewer than 18,000 clones, roughly four fifths being singletons. Indicated time point: roughly ten-day in vitro stimulation with candidate neoantigen peptide 5. Each of about seven ELISpot-reactive candidate peptides was used for roughly 10-day stimulation. Whole-study results and caveats: After pembrolizumab, tumor-resident clones rose rapidly, then generally contracted before radiologic responses. All three positive peptides came from frameshift mutations, yielding about 150 blood TCRs.

Looked up from germline, CDR1 is SGHRS and CDR2 is YFSETQ. J lost 2 bases, V lost 4 bases, and 7 bases had no gene match. This CDR3 is 16 amino acids long. As to this clone: Its antigen is not identified.

The V call is TRBV5-1, the J call TRBJ2-3, with 10 bases fitting TRBD2. Here the sequenced sample was cells cultured in vitro, taken from a patient treated with pembrolizumab. This clonotype was obtained from an adult with mismatch repair-deficient cancer. The CDR3 here is CASSTGTSDYTDTQYF. For the CDR3, the DNA is TGCGCCAGCAGCACCGGGACTAGCGATTACACAGATACGCAGTATTTT.